What follows are 10 T cell receptor beta chains derived from one specimen sequenced in a study of radiotherapy plus CTLA-4 blockade in lung cancer listed by TCRdb under 2018. The protocol used for the library was the immunoSEQ multiplex PCR assay. Not all clones reach the TCRdb copy of this immuneACCESS table, which keeps in-frame sequences only. Checked studies attribute under half of the gap to unresolved V genes and leave the rest unexplained. In this sample the table shows about 39,000 clones, 79% of which occur a single time. In total, the top ten clones hold less than 25% of the sample. Source: peripheral blood, taken from a patient treated with radiotherapy plus ipilimumab. Every receptor here comes from a human donor with non-small cell lung cancer that progressed on radiotherapy plus ipilimumab.

This sequence joins TRBV7-3 and TRBJ2-1; tentatively, D is TRBD2 (6 bases). The V end lost 0 bases, the J end lost 3 bases, and 12 bases lay between the germline ends. Germline lookup yields CDR1 SGHTA and CDR2 FQGTGA. The CDR3 is 16 amino acids. CDR3 region: CASSLTFRRDYNEQFF. The CDR3 DNA reads as TGTGCCAGCAGCTTAACTTTCAGGAGGGACTACAATGAGCAGTTCTTC.

The chain links TRBV5-4 to TRBJ2-5, with 14 bases matching TRBD2. Germline V lookup: CDR1 SGHNT, CDR2 YYREEE (reference sequence). The CDR3 runs to 17 residues. The V gene end was trimmed by 0 bases and the J gene end by 5 bases; junction bases not matched to a gene: 6. CDR3 loop: CASSLGLAGGRVETQYF. The DNA of the CDR3 is TGTGCCAGCAGCTTGGGACTAGCGGGGGGGAGAGTGGAGACCCAGTACTTC.

This clone was observed a single time. V is TRBV18 and J is TRBJ2-2; TRBD1 agrees at 8 bases. The CDR3 consists of 13 residues. The J segment lost 13 bases and the V segment lost 3 bases, leaving 7 bases of the junction unmatched. CDR1 is KGHSH, CDR2 LQKENI, per germline. For the CDR3, the DNA is TGTGCCAGCTCACCCGACGGAGACAGGGGGCTGTTTTTT. Its protein product is CASSPDGDRGLFF.

The chain combines TRBV7-6 with TRBJ2-3, with 12 bases fitting TRBD2. The junction had 5 bases not matched to a gene; V was cut back by 5 bases and J by 2 bases. In germline, CDR1 is SGHVS, CDR2 FNYEAQ. The length of the CDR3 is 16 residues. This CDR3 reads CASSPGLAGYTDTQYF. In DNA, the CDR3 is TGTGCCAGCAGCCCCGGACTAGCGGGGTACACAGATACGCAGTATTTT.

This clone was seen only once. The chain carries TRBV27 and TRBJ2-1, with D tentatively TRBD1 (5 bases). This CDR3 is built from 13 residues. V gave up 4 bases and J gave up 8 bases, with 12 bases separating them. The germline V gene has CDR1 MNHEY and CDR2 SMNVEV (reference sequence). CDR3 protein: CASSSQGWDEQFF. CDR3 coding DNA: TGTGCCAGCAGTTCTCAGGGTTGGGATGAGCAGTTCTTC.

DNA for the CDR3: TGTGCCAGCAGCCAAGATTCTTTGCTAGCGGGGCGCACAGATACGCAGTATTTT. This sequence encodes CASSQDSLLAGRTDTQYF. The chain combines TRBV14 with TRBJ2-3, with TRBD2 identical over 9 bases. This CDR3 has 18 residues. Germline V gives CDR1 SGHDN, CDR2 FVKESK. J was trimmed by 1 base and V by 0 bases; bases with no gene match: 8.

V usage is TRBV5-1 and J usage is TRBJ1-2, with TRBD1 identical over 7 bases. The length of the CDR3 is 15 residues. Germline values: CDR1 SGHRS, CDR2 YFSETQ. V lost 3 bases and J lost 4; bases outside the gene matches: 9. This chain's CDR3 is CASSSGTETIYGYTF. In DNA, the CDR3 is TGCGCCAGCAGCTCCGGGACAGAGACCATCTATGGCTACACCTTC.

The chain combines TRBV19 with TRBJ2-1, with 8 bases matching TRBD2. CDR1 is LNHDA and CDR2 is SQIVND in the germline V gene (reference sequence). V lost 1 base and J lost 7; bases outside the gene matches: 6. This CDR3 has 15 residues. CDR3 sequence: CASSIGRGDRNEQFF. CDR3 bases: TGTGCCAGTAGTATAGGGCGGGGGGATAGAAATGAGCAGTTCTTC. Drawing the rest from reference TRBV19 and TRBJ2-1, the complete variable domain is DGGITQSPKYLFRKEGQNVTLSCEQNLNHDAMYWYRQDPGQGLRLIYYSQIVNDFQKGDIAEGYSVSREKKESFPLTVTSAQKNPTAFYLCASSIGRGDRNEQFFGPGTRLTVL.

The rearrangement links TRBV6-1 to TRBJ2-5; D unresolved. This CDR3 contains 11 residues. The ends were cut back, 5 bases at V and 5 bases at J, with 6 bases in the middle. Germline loops: CDR1 MNHNS, CDR2 SASEGT. The CDR3 here is CASSYSETQYF. CDR3 bases: TGTGCCAGCAGTTATTCGGAGACCCAGTACTTC.

The genes are TRBV5-6 and TRBJ2-7; unclear D gene. V lost 0 bases and J 0 bases, leaving 10 bases between the germline ends. The CDR3 runs to 15 residues. Germline CDR1 reads SGHDT; CDR2 reads YYEEEE. The CDR3: CASSLARMISYEQYF. DNA of the CDR3: TGTGCCAGCAGCTTGGCGAGGATGATCTCCTACGAGCAGTACTTC.